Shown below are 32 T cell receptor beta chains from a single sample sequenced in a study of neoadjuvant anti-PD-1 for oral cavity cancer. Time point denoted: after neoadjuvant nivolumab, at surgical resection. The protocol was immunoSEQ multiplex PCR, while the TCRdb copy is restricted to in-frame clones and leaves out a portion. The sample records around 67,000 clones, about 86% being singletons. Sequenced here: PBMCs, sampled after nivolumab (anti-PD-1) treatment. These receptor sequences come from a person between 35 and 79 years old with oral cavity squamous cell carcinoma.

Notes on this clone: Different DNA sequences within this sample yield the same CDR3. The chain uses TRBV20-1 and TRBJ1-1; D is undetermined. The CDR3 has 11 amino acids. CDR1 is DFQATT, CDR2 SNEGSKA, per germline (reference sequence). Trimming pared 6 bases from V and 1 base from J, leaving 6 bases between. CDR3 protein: CSARWNTEAFF. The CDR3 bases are TGCAGTGCCCGCTGGAACACTGAAGCTTTCTTT.

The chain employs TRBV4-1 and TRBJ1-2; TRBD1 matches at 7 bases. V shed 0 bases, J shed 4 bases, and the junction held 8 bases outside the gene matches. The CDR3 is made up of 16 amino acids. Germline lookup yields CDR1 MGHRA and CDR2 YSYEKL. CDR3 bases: TGCGCCAGCAGCCAAGACCCCGGGACAGCTCTCTATGGCTACACCTTC. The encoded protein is CASSQDPGTALYGYTF.

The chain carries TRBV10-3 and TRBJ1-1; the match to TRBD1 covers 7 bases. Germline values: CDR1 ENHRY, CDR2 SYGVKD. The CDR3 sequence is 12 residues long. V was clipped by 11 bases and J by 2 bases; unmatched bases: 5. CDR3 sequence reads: CAVTGVNTEAFF. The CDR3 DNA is TGTGCCGTCACAGGGGTTAACACTGAAGCTTTCTTT.

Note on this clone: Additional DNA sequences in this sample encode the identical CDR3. The CDR3 spells CASSRRTGETQYF. DNA for the CDR3: TGTGCCAGCAGTAGGAGGACAGGAGAGACCCAGTACTTC. This chain uses TRBV25-1 with TRBJ2-5, with 7 bases that match TRBD1. J was trimmed by 4 bases and V by 5 bases; bases with no gene match: 4. Looked up from germline, CDR1 is MGHDK and CDR2 is SYGVNS. The CDR3 totals 13 residues.

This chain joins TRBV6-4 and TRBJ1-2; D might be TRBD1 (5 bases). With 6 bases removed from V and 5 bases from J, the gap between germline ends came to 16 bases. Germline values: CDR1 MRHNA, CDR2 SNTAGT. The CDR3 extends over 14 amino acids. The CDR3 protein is CASSSRGEGYGYTF. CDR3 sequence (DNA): TGTGCCAGCAGCTCCAGAGGGGAAGGGTATGGCTACACCTTC.

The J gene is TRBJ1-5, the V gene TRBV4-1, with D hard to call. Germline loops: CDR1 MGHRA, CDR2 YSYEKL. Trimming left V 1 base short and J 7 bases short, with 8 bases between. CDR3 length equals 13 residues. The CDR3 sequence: CASSQVLEQPQHF. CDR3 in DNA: TGCGCCAGCAGCCAAGTATTAGAACAGCCCCAGCATTTT.

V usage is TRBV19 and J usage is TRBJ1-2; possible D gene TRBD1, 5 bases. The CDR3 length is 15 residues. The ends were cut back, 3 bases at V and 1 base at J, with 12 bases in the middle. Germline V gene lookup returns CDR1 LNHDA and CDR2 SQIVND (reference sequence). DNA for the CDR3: TGTGCCAGTAGTATTAAGACAGCCGGTAACTATGGCTACACCTTC. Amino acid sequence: CASSIKTAGNYGYTF.

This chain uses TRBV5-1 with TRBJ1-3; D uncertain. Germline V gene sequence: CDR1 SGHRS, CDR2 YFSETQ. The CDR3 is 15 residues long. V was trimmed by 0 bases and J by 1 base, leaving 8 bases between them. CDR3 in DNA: TGCGCCAGCAGCTTGGAGTTAGGATCTGGAAACACCATATATTTT. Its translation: CASSLELGSGNTIYF.

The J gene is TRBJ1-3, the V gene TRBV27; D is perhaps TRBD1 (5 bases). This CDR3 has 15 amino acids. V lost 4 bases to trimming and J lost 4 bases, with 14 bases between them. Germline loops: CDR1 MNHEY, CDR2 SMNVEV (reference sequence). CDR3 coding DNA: TGTGCCAGCAGTTCCTTGACGGGGGGAGGAAACACCATATATTTT. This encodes CASSSLTGGGNTIYF.

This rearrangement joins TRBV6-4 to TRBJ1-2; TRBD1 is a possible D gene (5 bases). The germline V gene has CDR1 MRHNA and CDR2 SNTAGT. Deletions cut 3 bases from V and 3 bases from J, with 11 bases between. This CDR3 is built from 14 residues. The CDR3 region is CASSEGQGDYGYTF. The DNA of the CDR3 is TGTGCCAGCAGTGAGGGGCAGGGCGACTATGGCTACACCTTC.

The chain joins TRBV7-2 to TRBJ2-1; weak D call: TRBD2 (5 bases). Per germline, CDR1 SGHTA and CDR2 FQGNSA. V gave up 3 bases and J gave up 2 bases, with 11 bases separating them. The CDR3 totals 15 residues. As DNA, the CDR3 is TGTGCCAGCAGCTTGGCTGCGGGTACCTACAATGAGCAGTTCTTC. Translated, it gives CASSLAAGTYNEQFF.

The CDR3 spells CASRLTGTGELFF. DNA for the CDR3: TGTGCCAGCAGACTGACAGGGACGGGGGAGCTGTTTTTT. The chain has TRBV2 and TRBJ2-2; 7 nucleotides line up with TRBD1. Germline loops: CDR1 SNHLY, CDR2 FYNNEI. This CDR3 spans 13 amino acids. The trim removed 6 bases at V and 8 bases at J, leaving 6 bases unmatched.

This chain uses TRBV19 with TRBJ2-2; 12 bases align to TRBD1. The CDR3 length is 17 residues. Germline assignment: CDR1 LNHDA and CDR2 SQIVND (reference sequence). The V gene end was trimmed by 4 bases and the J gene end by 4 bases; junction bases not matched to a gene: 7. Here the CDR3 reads CASSTRDRGPSTGELFF. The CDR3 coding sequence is TGTGCCAGTAGTACCCGGGACAGGGGGCCTAGCACCGGGGAGCTGTTTTTT.

In nucleotides, the CDR3 is TGTGCCAGCAGCCCGTCGGGGACAAGTAACTATGGCTACACCTTC. Residues: CASSPSGTSNYGYTF. The chain uses TRBV27 and TRBJ1-2, with D perhaps matching TRBD1 (6 bases). This CDR3 is 15 amino acids long. Trimming removed 6 bases from V and 1 base from J, with 15 bases in between. Germline V gene data show CDR1 as MNHEY and CDR2 as SMNVEV (reference sequence).

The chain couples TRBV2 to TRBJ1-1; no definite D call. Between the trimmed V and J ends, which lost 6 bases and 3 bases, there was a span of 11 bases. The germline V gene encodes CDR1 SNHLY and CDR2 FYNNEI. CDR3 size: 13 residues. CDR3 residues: CASRWGIYTEAFF. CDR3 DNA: TGTGCCAGCAGATGGGGTATCTACACTGAAGCTTTCTTT.

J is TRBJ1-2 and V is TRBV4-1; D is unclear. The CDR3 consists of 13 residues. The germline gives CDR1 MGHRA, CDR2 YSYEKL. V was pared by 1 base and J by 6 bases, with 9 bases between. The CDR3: CASSQVPGDGYTF. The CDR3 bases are TGCGCCAGCAGCCAAGTACCGGGCGATGGCTACACCTTC.

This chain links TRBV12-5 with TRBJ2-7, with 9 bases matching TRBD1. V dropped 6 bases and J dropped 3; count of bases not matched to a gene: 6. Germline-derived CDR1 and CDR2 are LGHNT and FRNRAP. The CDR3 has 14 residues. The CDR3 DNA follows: TGTGCTAGTGGCCTTGACAGGGGGATCTACGAGCAGTACTTC. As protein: CASGLDRGIYEQYF.

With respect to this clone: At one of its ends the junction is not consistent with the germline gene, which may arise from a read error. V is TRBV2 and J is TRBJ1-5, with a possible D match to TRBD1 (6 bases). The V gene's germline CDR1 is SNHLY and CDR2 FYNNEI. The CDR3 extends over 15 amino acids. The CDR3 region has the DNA TGTGCCAGCAGTAAAGCTACAGGGCGCAATCAGCCCCAGCATTTT. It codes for CASSKATGRNQPQHF. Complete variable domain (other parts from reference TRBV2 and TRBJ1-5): EPEVTQTPSHQVTQMGQEVILRCVPISNHLYFYWYRQILGQKVEFLVSFYNNEISEKSEIFDDQFSVERPDGSNFTLKIRSTKLEDSAMYFCASSKATGRNQPQHFGDGTRLSIL.

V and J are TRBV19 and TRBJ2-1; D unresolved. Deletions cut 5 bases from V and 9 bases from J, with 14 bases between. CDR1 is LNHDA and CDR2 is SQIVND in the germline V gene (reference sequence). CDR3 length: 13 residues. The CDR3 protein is CASSVVVPGEQFF. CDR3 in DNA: TGTGCCAGTAGTGTAGTAGTACCGGGTGAGCAGTTCTTC.

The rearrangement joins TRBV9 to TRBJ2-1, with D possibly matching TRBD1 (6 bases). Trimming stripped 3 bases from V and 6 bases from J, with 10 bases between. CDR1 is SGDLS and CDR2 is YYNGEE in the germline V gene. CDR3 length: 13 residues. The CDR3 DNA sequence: TGTGCCAGCAGCGACGGGACAACCAATGAGCAGTTCTTC. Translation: CASSDGTTNEQFF.

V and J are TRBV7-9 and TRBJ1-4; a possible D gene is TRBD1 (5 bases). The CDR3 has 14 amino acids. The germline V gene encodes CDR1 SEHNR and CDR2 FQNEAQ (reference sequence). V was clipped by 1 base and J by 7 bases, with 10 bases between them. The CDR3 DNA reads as TGTGCCAGCAGCTTAGGAGGGGCAGGTGAAAAACTGTTTTTT. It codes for CASSLGGAGEKLFF. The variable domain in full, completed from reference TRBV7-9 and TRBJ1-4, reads DTGVSQNPRHKITKRGQNVTFRCDPISEHNRLYWYRQTLGQGPEFLTYFQNEAQLEKSRLLSDRFSAERPKGSFSTLEIQRTEQGDSAMYLCASSLGGAGEKLFFGSGTQLSVL.

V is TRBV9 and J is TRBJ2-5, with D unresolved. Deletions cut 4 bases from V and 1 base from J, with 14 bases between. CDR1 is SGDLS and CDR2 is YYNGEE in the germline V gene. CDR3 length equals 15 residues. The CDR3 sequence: CASSLARSPQETQYF. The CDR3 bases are TGTGCCAGCAGCCTGGCCCGGAGTCCCCAAGAGACCCAGTACTTC.

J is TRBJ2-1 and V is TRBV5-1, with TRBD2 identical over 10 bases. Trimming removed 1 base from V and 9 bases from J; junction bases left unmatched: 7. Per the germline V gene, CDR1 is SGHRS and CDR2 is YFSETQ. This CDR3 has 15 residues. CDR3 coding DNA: TGCGCCAGCAGCTTGAGTCTAGCGGGAGCTGGTGAGCAGTTCTTC. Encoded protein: CASSLSLAGAGEQFF.

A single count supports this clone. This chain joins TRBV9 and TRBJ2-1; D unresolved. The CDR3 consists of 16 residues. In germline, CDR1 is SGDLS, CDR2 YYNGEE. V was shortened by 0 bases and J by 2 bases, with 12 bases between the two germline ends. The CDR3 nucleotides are TGTGCCAGCAGCGTAGGCGTAGGAAAACCCTACAATGAGCAGTTCTTC. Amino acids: CASSVGVGKPYNEQFF.

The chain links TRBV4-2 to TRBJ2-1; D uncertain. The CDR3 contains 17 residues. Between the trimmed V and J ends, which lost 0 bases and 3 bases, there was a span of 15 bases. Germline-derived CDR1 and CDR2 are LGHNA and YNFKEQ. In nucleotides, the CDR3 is TGTGCCAGCAGCCAAGAGCTAGACTGGTATCGCTACAATGAGCAGTTCTTC. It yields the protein CASSQELDWYRYNEQFF.

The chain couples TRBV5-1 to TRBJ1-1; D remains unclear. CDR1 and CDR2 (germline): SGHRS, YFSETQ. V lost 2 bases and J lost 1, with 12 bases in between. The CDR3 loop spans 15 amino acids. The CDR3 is CASSFNGISNTEAFF. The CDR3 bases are TGCGCCAGCAGCTTTAACGGGATTTCGAACACTGAAGCTTTCTTT.

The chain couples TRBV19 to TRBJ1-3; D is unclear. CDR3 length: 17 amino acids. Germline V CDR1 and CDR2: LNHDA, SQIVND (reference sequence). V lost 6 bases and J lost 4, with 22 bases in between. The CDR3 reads CASSPMGTQLKGNTIYF. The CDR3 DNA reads TGTGCCAGTAGCCCGATGGGTACCCAGTTGAAAGGAAACACCATATATTTT.

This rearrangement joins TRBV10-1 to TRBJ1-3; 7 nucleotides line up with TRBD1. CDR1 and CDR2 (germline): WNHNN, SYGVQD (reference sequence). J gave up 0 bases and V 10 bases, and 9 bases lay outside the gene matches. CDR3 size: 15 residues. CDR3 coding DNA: TGCGCCAACCAGCGGACAGGAGCCTCTGGAAACACCATATATTTT. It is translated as CANQRTGASGNTIYF.

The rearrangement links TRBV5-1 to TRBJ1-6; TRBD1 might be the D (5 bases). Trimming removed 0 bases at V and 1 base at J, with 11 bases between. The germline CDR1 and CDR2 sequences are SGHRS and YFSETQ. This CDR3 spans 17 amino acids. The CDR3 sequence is CASSLAGDRSYNSPLHF. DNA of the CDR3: TGCGCCAGCAGCTTGGCGGGGGATCGATCCTATAATTCACCCCTCCACTTT.

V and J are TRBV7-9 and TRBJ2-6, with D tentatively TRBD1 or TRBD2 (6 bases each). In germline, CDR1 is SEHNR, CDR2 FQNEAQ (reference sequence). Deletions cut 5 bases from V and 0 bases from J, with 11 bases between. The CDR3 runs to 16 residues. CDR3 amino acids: CASSRGRNSGANVLTF. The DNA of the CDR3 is TGTGCCAGCAGCCGGGGGCGGAACTCTGGGGCCAACGTCCTGACTTTC.

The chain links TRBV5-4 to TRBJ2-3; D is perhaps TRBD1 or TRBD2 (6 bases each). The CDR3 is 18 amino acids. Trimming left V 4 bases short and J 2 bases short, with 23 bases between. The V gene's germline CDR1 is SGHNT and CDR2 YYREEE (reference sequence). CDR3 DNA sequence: TGTGCCAGCAGCCCCGGGGGCTCGGCAGGGGTATACACAGATACGCAGTATTTT. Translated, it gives CASSPGGSAGVYTDTQYF.

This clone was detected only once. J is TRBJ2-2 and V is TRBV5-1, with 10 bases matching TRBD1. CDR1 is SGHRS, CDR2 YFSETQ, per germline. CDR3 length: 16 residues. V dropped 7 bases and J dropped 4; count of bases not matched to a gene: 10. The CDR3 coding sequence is TGCGCCAGCCGCCCCTCCTGGACAGGGGGCACCGGGGAGCTGTTTTTT. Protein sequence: CASRPSWTGGTGELFF.